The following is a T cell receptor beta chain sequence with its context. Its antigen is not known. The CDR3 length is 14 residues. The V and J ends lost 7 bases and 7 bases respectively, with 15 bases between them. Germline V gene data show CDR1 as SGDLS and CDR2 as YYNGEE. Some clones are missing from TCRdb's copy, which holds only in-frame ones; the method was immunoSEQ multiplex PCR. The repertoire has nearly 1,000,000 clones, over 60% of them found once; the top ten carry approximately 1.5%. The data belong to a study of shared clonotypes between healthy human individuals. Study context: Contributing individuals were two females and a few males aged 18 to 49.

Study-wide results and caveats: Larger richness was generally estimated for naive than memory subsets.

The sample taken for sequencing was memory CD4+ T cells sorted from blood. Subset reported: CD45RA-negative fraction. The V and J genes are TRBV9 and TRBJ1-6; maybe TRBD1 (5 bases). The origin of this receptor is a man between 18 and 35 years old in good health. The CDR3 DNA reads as TGTGCCAGCCAAACAGGACCGGGGAATTCACCCCTCCACTTT. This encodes CASQTGPGNSPLHF.